The 8 T cell receptor beta chains presented below share a single source sample, sequenced in a study of chemoradiotherapy in HPV16-positive cancers. The assay was immunoSEQ multiplex PCR, and TCRdb's table has in-frame clones only and misses some. The sample has 25,000 to 40,000 clones, around 86% seen once; the top ten hold around 2.3%. Here the sequenced sample was blood, taken from a patient who underwent chemoradiotherapy. These receptors were taken from a human donor with HPV-associated anogenital cancer.

V usage is TRBV4-3 and J usage is TRBJ1-1; tentative D call: TRBD1 (6 bases). Trimming removed 0 bases from V and 1 base from J, with 12 bases in between. Looked up from germline, CDR1 is LGHNA and CDR2 is YSLEER. CDR3 size: 16 residues. This CDR3 is CASSQDPDRPNTEAFF. The CDR3 DNA reads as TGCGCCAGCAGCCAAGATCCCGACAGGCCGAACACTGAAGCTTTCTTT.

This sequence joins TRBV7-3 and TRBJ1-2; D gene uncertain. The V gene's germline CDR1 is SGHTA and CDR2 FQGTGA. Trimming shortened V by 4 bases and J by 7 bases, and 13 bases separated the two germline ends. CDR3 length: 13 amino acids. The CDR3 loop is CASSSTDGGGYTF. CDR3 in DNA: TGTGCCAGCAGCTCCACTGATGGTGGTGGCTACACCTTC.

The chain combines TRBV7-2 with TRBJ2-5, with 8 bases fitting TRBD2. The CDR3 contains 16 residues. Unmatched junction bases numbered 8, after V lost 0 bases and J lost 5 bases. Germline CDR1 reads SGHTA; CDR2 reads FQGNSA. The CDR3 nucleotides are TGTGCCAGCAGCTTAGCTTTCTCGGGGGGGCCGGAGACCCAGTACTTC. Its translation: CASSLAFSGGPETQYF.

A remark on this clone: A junction end diverges from the germline sequence, so it may reflect a read error. The chain joins TRBV7-7 to TRBJ2-7; D might be TRBD1 or TRBD2, each matching 5 bases. In germline, CDR1 is SSHAT, CDR2 FNYEAQ (reference sequence). The CDR3 is 15 residues long. The CDR3 sequence: CASSLGDGASYEQYF. The CDR3 DNA reads TGTGCTAGCAGCTTAGGGGACGGGGCTTCCTACGAGCAGTACTTC. The full variable domain, rest sourced from reference TRBV7-7 and TRBJ2-7, is GAGVSQSPRYKVTKRGQDVTLRCDPISSHATLYWYQQALGQGPEFLTYFNYEAQPDKSGLPSDRFSAERPEGSISTLTIQRTEQRDSAMYRCASSLGDGASYEQYFGPGTRLTVT.

V gene TRBV11-3 combines with J gene TRBJ2-1; D gene unclear. Germline lookup yields CDR1 SGHNT and CDR2 YENEEA. The V end was cut by 0 bases, the J end by 5 bases, with 5 bases between. The CDR3 consists of 13 residues. This chain's CDR3 is CASSLEIHNEQFF. CDR3 nucleotides: TGTGCCAGCAGCTTAGAAATACACAATGAGCAGTTCTTC.

This clone was seen a handful of times. The chain has TRBV9 and TRBJ2-1, with 10 nucleotides matching TRBD2. V was clipped by 3 bases and J by 5 bases; unmatched bases: 5. From germline, CDR1 is SGDLS and CDR2 YYNGEE. The CDR3 has 15 amino acids. Here the CDR3 reads CASSALAGANNEQFF. DNA of the CDR3: TGTGCCAGCAGCGCCCTAGCGGGGGCGAACAATGAGCAGTTCTTC. The full variable domain, with the rest looked up from reference TRBV9 and TRBJ2-1, is DSGVTQTPKHLITATGQRVTLRCSPRSGDLSVYWYQQSLDQGLQFLIQYYNGEERAKGNILERFSAQQFPDLHSELNLSSLELGDSALYFCASSALAGANNEQFFGPGTRLTVL.

The rearrangement joins TRBV7-9 to TRBJ1-4; the D gene is possibly TRBD1 (5 bases). Germline-derived CDR1 and CDR2 are SEHNR and FQNEAQ (reference sequence). Trimming cost V 3 bases and J 6 bases, with 17 bases left between them. The CDR3 runs to 16 residues. This CDR3 is CASSFRAGTAHEKLFF. CDR3 nucleotide sequence: TGTGCCAGCAGCTTCAGAGCCGGGACGGCTCATGAAAAACTGTTTTTT.

The chain uses TRBV18 and TRBJ2-1; 10 bases line up with TRBD1. V lost 3 bases, J lost 8 bases, and 7 bases stayed unmatched. The CDR3 length is 15 residues. The germline V gene encodes CDR1 KGHSH and CDR2 LQKENI. The CDR3 sequence is CASSPPGQGIDEQFF. DNA for the CDR3: TGTGCCAGCTCACCGCCGGGACAGGGGATCGATGAGCAGTTCTTC.